The clone carrying this T cell receptor beta chain was detected only once. Germline V gene lookup returns CDR1 SQVTM and CDR2 ANQGSEA. V gave up 6 bases and J gave up 2 bases; unmatched junction bases: 4. The CDR3 covers 12 residues. The sample belongs to a study of blood T cell repertoires in COVID-19. The method was immunoSEQ multiplex PCR; TCRdb's version includes in-frame clones alone and lacks a portion of them. The table lists 300,000 to 400,000 clones, approximately 85% of them singletons. This chain links TRBV29-1 with TRBJ2-7, with 7 nucleotides matching TRBD1. The sequencing sample was made of peripheral blood. The sequence was obtained from a human donor in a cohort sampled during active COVID-19. Here the CDR3 reads CSVGTVAYEQYF. The CDR3 DNA is TGCAGCGTGGGGACAGTAGCCTACGAGCAGTACTTC.